This T cell receptor (beta chain) originates from a study of T cell responses to AZD1222 COVID-19 vaccine. About this clone itself: What it binds is unknown.

Sequenced by immunoSEQ multiplex PCR; TCRdb stores in-frame clones only, minus some. The profile covers around 78,000 clones, with around 87% appearing a single time and under 30% taken by the ten largest. The CDR3 consists of 14 residues. Germline V gives CDR1 LGHDT, CDR2 YNNKEL (reference sequence). V lost 5 bases to trimming and J lost 4 bases; unmatched junction nucleotides: 7. Study-wide findings and caveats: The reported proportion of spike-specific TCRs targeting unmutated variant regions was nearly half. Compared with day 0, the breadth and depth of the Spike-specific TCR repertoire rose significantly after two doses of AZD1222.

This receptor was obtained from an adult in good health. Here the sequenced sample was peripheral blood, taken on day 0 of AZD1222 vaccination. V is TRBV3-1 (or the pseudogene TRBV3-2) and J is TRBJ1-2, with 7 bases that match TRBD1. Written as DNA, the CDR3 is TGTGCCAGCAGCTACGTACAGGGGTTCTATGGCTACACCTTC. This gives the protein CASSYVQGFYGYTF.